Listed below are T cell receptor beta chains from one sample, sequenced in a study of PD-L1 blockade in urothelial cancer. TCRdb keeps only in-frame clones here, not all; method: immunoSEQ multiplex PCR. The sample lists 55,000 to 85,000 clones; roughly 91% were seen once. Sequenced material: PBMCs, taken around atezolizumab (anti-PD-L1) treatment. The receptor source for this set is a man between 60 and 75 years old with urothelial cancer. CDR3s include the opening cysteine and the closing phenylalanine or tryptophan. A D gene is named only where the DNA matches it firmly. Size tells how often a clone was seen (once, few, many) or the class of an expanded clone, and some rows leave it out.

J gene: TRBJ1-2; V gene: TRBV27; D gene: NA; clone size: NA; CDR3 length: 17; CDR3 protein: CASSLYSIGTSGAGYTF; CDR3 DNA: TGTGCCAGCAGTTTATACAGCATCGGGACAAGTGGGGCTGGCTACACCTTC
J gene: TRBJ1-2; V gene: TRBV7-9; D gene: TRBD1; clone size: NA; CDR3 length: 13; CDR3 protein: CASSWGQLDGYTF; CDR3 DNA: TGTGCCAGCAGCTGGGGACAGTTGGATGGCTACACCTTC
J gene: TRBJ2-1; V gene: TRBV5-6; D gene: NA; clone size: NA; CDR3 length: 16; CDR3 protein: CASSPLGAEATHEQFF; CDR3 DNA: TGTGCCAGCAGCCCCTTGGGGGCGGAGGCCACACATGAGCAGTTCTTC
J gene: TRBJ1-3; V gene: TRBV10-1; D gene: NA; clone size: NA; CDR3 length: 13; CDR3 protein: CASTLGPGNTIYF; CDR3 DNA: TGCGCCAGCACACTGGGCCCTGGAAACACCATATATTTT
J gene: TRBJ2-2; V gene: TRBV9; D gene: NA; clone size: NA; CDR3 length: 14; CDR3 protein: CASSVGAFTGELFF; CDR3 DNA: TGTGCCAGCAGCGTAGGAGCCTTCACCGGGGAGCTGTTTTTT
J gene: TRBJ2-1; V gene: TRBV7-9; D gene: NA; clone size: NA; CDR3 length: 14; CDR3 protein: CASSLRLSGSEQFF; CDR3 DNA: TGTGCCAGCAGCTTAAGACTTAGTGGTAGTGAGCAGTTCTTC
J gene: TRBJ1-2; V gene: TRBV6-5; D gene: TRBD1; clone size: NA; CDR3 length: 15; CDR3 protein: CASSSGQAQHYGYTF; CDR3 DNA: TGTGCCAGCAGTTCGGGACAGGCACAGCACTATGGCTACACCTTC
J gene: TRBJ2-3; V gene: TRBV7-3; D gene: TRBD2; clone size: NA; CDR3 length: 16; CDR3 protein: CASSSDSGGRINTQYF; CDR3 DNA: TGTGCCAGCAGCTCAGACTCGGGGGGGCGGATAAATACGCAGTATTTT
J gene: TRBJ1-2; V gene: TRBV15; D gene: TRBD1; clone size: NA; CDR3 length: 16; CDR3 protein: CATSHMGTGSNYGYTF; CDR3 DNA: TGTGCCACCAGCCACATGGGGACAGGGTCCAACTATGGCTACACCTTC
J gene: TRBJ1-4; V gene: TRBV6-5; D gene: TRBD1; clone size: once; CDR3 length: 14; CDR3 protein: CASRPDRGREKLFF; CDR3 DNA: TGTGCCAGCAGACCTGACAGGGGGAGAGAAAAACTGTTTTTT
J gene: TRBJ1-2; V gene: TRBV28; D gene: NA; clone size: NA; CDR3 length: 12; CDR3 protein: CASSLPRYGYTF; CDR3 DNA: TGTGCCAGCAGTTTACCCCGCTATGGCTACACCTTC
J gene: TRBJ2-2; V gene: TRBV7-9; D gene: NA; clone size: once; CDR3 length: 13; CDR3 protein: CASSLVDTGELFF; CDR3 DNA: TGTGCCAGCAGCTTAGTAGATACCGGGGAGCTGTTTTTT
J gene: TRBJ1-2; V gene: TRBV19; D gene: NA; clone size: few; CDR3 length: 13; CDR3 protein: CATLRAGAYGYTF; CDR3 DNA: TGTGCCACTTTACGTGCAGGGGCCTATGGCTACACCTTC
J gene: TRBJ2-2; V gene: TRBV10-3; D gene: TRBD2; clone size: NA; CDR3 length: 16; CDR3 protein: CATSGAGGPNTGELFF; CDR3 DNA: TGTGCCACCTCAGGAGCGGGGGGCCCGAACACCGGGGAGCTGTTTTTT
J gene: TRBJ2-6; V gene: TRBV7-9; D gene: NA; clone size: few; CDR3 length: 15; CDR3 protein: CASSLVVSGANVLTF; CDR3 DNA: TGTGCCAGCAGCTTAGTAGTATCTGGGGCCAACGTCCTGACTTTC
J gene: TRBJ2-7; V gene: TRBV27; D gene: TRBD2; clone size: NA; CDR3 length: 17; CDR3 protein: CASSTLPRLAGNYEQYF; CDR3 DNA: TGTGCCAGCAGTACACTCCCCCGGCTAGCGGGGAACTACGAGCAGTACTTC
J gene: TRBJ2-1; V gene: TRBV7-2; D gene: TRBD2; clone size: NA; CDR3 length: 16; CDR3 protein: CASSLAGTSNANEQFF; CDR3 DNA: TGTGCCAGCAGCTTAGCCGGGACTAGTAACGCCAATGAGCAGTTCTTC
J gene: TRBJ1-1; V gene: TRBV5-6; D gene: NA; clone size: NA; CDR3 length: 12; CDR3 protein: CASSYAGTEAFF; CDR3 DNA: TGTGCCAGCAGTTACGCGGGGACTGAAGCTTTCTTT
J gene: TRBJ2-1; V gene: TRBV28; D gene: TRBD2; clone size: NA; CDR3 length: 17; CDR3 protein: CASSFFWASGSYNEQFF; CDR3 DNA: TGTGCCAGCAGTTTCTTTTGGGCTAGCGGGAGCTACAATGAGCAGTTCTTC
J gene: TRBJ1-5; V gene: TRBV5-1; D gene: TRBD1; clone size: NA; CDR3 length: 23; CDR3 protein: CASSLWGGTGGLGSTNSNQPQHF; CDR3 DNA: TGCGCCAGCAGCTTGTGGGGCGGGACAGGGGGCTTAGGGAGCACTAATAGCAATCAGCCCCAGCATTTT
J gene: TRBJ2-2; V gene: TRBV6-1; D gene: NA; clone size: once; CDR3 length: 17; CDR3 protein: CASSEPLIRGNTGELFF; CDR3 DNA: TGTGCCAGCAGTGAACCCCTGATAAGGGGGAACACCGGGGAGCTGTTTTTT
J gene: TRBJ1-1; V gene: TRBV12-5; D gene: NA; clone size: NA; CDR3 length: 19; CDR3 protein: CASGLPHRTGKGMNTEAFF; CDR3 DNA: TGTGCTAGTGGTTTGCCCCACCGAACAGGGAAGGGGATGAACACTGAAGCTTTCTTT
J gene: TRBJ1-1; V gene: TRBV19; D gene: TRBD1; clone size: NA; CDR3 length: 15; CDR3 protein: CASRNRQGKNTEAFF; CDR3 DNA: TGTGCCAGTCGTAATCGACAGGGCAAGAACACTGAAGCTTTCTTT
J gene: TRBJ2-1; V gene: TRBV9; D gene: NA; clone size: NA; CDR3 length: 14; CDR3 protein: CASNRLGGYNEQFF; CDR3 DNA: TGTGCCAGCAACCGCCTCGGTGGCTACAATGAGCAGTTCTTC
J gene: TRBJ1-1; V gene: TRBV14; D gene: NA; clone size: few; CDR3 length: 15; CDR3 protein: CASSQARGPNTEAFF; CDR3 DNA: TGTGCCAGCAGCCAAGCTCGAGGGCCGAACACTGAAGCTTTCTTT
J gene: TRBJ2-1; V gene: TRBV11-2; D gene: TRBD2; clone size: once; CDR3 length: 15; CDR3 protein: CASSSLAGPYNEQFF; CDR3 DNA: TGTGCCAGCAGCTCACTAGCGGGACCCTACAATGAGCAGTTCTTC
J gene: TRBJ2-7; V gene: TRBV28; D gene: NA; clone size: NA; CDR3 length: 13; CDR3 protein: CASSSGVENEQYF; CDR3 DNA: TGTGCCAGCAGTTCAGGGGTAGAGAACGAGCAGTACTTC
J gene: TRBJ1-5; V gene: TRBV29-1; D gene: TRBD1; clone size: NA; CDR3 length: 17; CDR3 protein: CSVAETLTGDSNQPQHF; CDR3 DNA: TGCAGCGTTGCCGAGACCTTGACAGGGGATAGCAATCAGCCCCAGCATTTT
J gene: TRBJ2-7; V gene: TRBV30; D gene: TRBD1; clone size: NA; CDR3 length: 13; CDR3 protein: CALGRDRAYEQYF; CDR3 DNA: TGTGCTCTGGGGCGGGACAGGGCCTACGAGCAGTACTTC
J gene: TRBJ2-2; V gene: TRBV4-3; D gene: TRBD1; clone size: few; CDR3 length: 15; CDR3 protein: CASSQDRVLTGELFF; CDR3 DNA: TGCGCCAGCAGCCAGGACAGGGTGTTAACCGGGGAGCTGTTTTTT
J gene: TRBJ1-2; V gene: TRBV6-5; D gene: NA; clone size: NA; CDR3 length: 11; CDR3 protein: CASGADYGYTF; CDR3 DNA: TGTGCCAGCGGGGCAGACTATGGCTACACCTTC
J gene: TRBJ1-5; V gene: TRBV7-8; D gene: TRBD1; clone size: NA; CDR3 length: 16; CDR3 protein: CASSLGRGLSNQPQHF; CDR3 DNA: TGTGCCAGCAGCCTGGGCAGGGGGCTTAGCAATCAGCCCCAGCATTTT
J gene: TRBJ1-4; V gene: TRBV5-4; D gene: TRBD1; clone size: NA; CDR3 length: 15; CDR3 protein: CASSSPGTGSEKLFF; CDR3 DNA: TGTGCCAGCAGCTCACCCGGGACAGGGAGTGAAAAACTGTTTTTT
J gene: TRBJ1-2; V gene: TRBV18; D gene: TRBD1; clone size: once; CDR3 length: 15; CDR3 protein: CASSPGTGNTYGYTF; CDR3 DNA: TGTGCCAGCTCACCGGGGACAGGGAACACCTATGGCTACACCTTC
J gene: TRBJ1-3; V gene: TRBV9; D gene: NA; clone size: NA; CDR3 length: 13; CDR3 protein: CASSVEVRDTIYF; CDR3 DNA: TGTGCCAGCAGCGTAGAGGTGCGGGACACCATATATTTT
J gene: TRBJ2-5; V gene: TRBV6-5; D gene: NA; clone size: NA; CDR3 length: 16; CDR3 protein: CASSYGLASPKETQYF; CDR3 DNA: TGTGCCAGCAGTTACGGGCTAGCGTCCCCAAAAGAGACCCAGTACTTC
J gene: TRBJ1-5; V gene: TRBV4-1; D gene: NA; clone size: NA; CDR3 length: 17; CDR3 protein: CASSQVITGTNDGPQHF; CDR3 DNA: TGCGCCAGCAGCCAAGTGATTACGGGGACAAACGATGGGCCCCAGCATTTT
J gene: TRBJ1-1; V gene: TRBV29-1; D gene: TRBD1; clone size: NA; CDR3 length: 16; CDR3 protein: CSVDRAPSFMNTEAFF; CDR3 DNA: TGCAGCGTGGACAGGGCACCCTCTTTTATGAACACTGAAGCTTTCTTT
J gene: TRBJ2-1; V gene: TRBV7-6; D gene: TRBD2; clone size: NA; CDR3 length: 11; CDR3 protein: CASSLTSGQFF; CDR3 DNA: TGTGCCAGCAGCTTAACTAGCGGGCAGTTCTTC
J gene: TRBJ2-7; V gene: TRBV4-3; D gene: TRBD2; clone size: NA; CDR3 length: 16; CDR3 protein: CASSQASSSGRNEQYF; CDR3 DNA: TGCGCCAGCAGCCAAGCTTCCTCTAGCGGCCGTAACGAGCAGTACTTC
J gene: TRBJ2-1; V gene: TRBV28; D gene: TRBD1; clone size: NA; CDR3 length: 16; CDR3 protein: CASSFYGTGVYNEQFF; CDR3 DNA: TGTGCCAGCAGTTTCTACGGGACAGGGGTTTACAATGAGCAGTTCTTC
J gene: TRBJ2-7; V gene: TRBV11-1; D gene: TRBD2; clone size: NA; CDR3 length: 16; CDR3 protein: CASSAVTSGDHYEQYF; CDR3 DNA: TGTGCCAGCAGCGCAGTGACTAGCGGGGATCATTACGAGCAGTACTTC
J gene: TRBJ2-1; V gene: TRBV7-3; D gene: NA; clone size: NA; CDR3 length: 15; CDR3 protein: CASSPGVLLVREQFF; CDR3 DNA: TGTGCCAGCAGCCCAGGGGTGTTGTTAGTTCGGGAGCAGTTCTTC
J gene: TRBJ2-5; V gene: TRBV7-6; D gene: TRBD1; clone size: NA; CDR3 length: 16; CDR3 protein: CASSSRGPTLQETQYF; CDR3 DNA: TGTGCCAGCAGCTCAAGGGGGCCAACCCTCCAAGAGACCCAGTACTTC